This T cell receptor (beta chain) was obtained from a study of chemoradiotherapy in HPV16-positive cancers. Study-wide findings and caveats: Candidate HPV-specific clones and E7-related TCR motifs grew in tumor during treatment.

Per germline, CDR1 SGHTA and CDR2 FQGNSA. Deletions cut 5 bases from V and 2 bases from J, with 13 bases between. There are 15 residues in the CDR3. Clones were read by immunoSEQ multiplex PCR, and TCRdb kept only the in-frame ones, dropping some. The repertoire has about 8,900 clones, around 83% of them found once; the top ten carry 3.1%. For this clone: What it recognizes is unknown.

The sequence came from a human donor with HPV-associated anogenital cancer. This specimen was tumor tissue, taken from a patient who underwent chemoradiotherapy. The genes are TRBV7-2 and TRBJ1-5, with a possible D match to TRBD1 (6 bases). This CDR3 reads CASSPRGGGNQPQHF. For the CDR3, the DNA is TGTGCCAGCAGCCCGAGGGGGGGCGGCAATCAGCCCCAGCATTTT.